The clone carrying this T cell receptor (beta chain) occurred once. Its antigen is currently unknown. This entry comes from a study of T cell responses to AZD1222 COVID-19 vaccine. Clones were sequenced by immunoSEQ multiplex PCR, and TCRdb holds only the in-frame ones, with some missing. The sample holds some 180,000 clones; roughly 90% are singletons and the top ten take over 1.5%. Analyses pooled second doses at about 4 or about 12 weeks. Study-level results: There were mostly white British donors and more females than males, and clonal diversity was possibly underestimated. It was only 6 or 7 AZD1222 recipients who were seropositive at baseline. Among spike-specific TCRs, nearly half reportedly target unmutated variant regions.

CDR3 size: 14 residues. From germline, CDR1 is KGHSH and CDR2 LQKENI. Unmatched junction bases numbered 6, after V lost 3 bases and J lost 5 bases. The chain recombines TRBV18 with TRBJ2-7; TRBD1 matches 8 bases. The source material was peripheral blood, sampled 28 days after the second AZD1222 dose. This clonotype was sampled from an adult who received the AZD1222 COVID-19 vaccine. The CDR3 DNA reads TGTGCCAGCTCACCGGACAGGGCTCCCCACGAGCAGTACTTC. This translates into CASSPDRAPHEQYF.